This is a list of T cell receptor beta chains from one sample in a study of cytomegalovirus exposure and HLA in healthy donors. TCRdb's copy holds only in-frame clones and misses some; the assay was immunoSEQ multiplex PCR. The table has under 150,000 clones, around 84% seen once; the top ten hold roughly 3%. Sequenced sample: PBMCs. The source of these receptors is a man in his fifties in good health and CMV-seronegative. The CDR3 runs from the conserved cysteine through the conserved F or W. Each record gives: V gene, D gene, clone size, J gene, CDR3 DNA, CDR3 protein. D genes are given only for firm matches. The size entry is marked missing in some rows and otherwise reads once, few, many or a size class.

v_gene: TRBV4-3; d_gene: TRBD2; abundance: .; j_gene: TRBJ2-5; CDR3nt: TGCGCCAGCAGCCAAGATCGGCGGGGGGGCGTAGAGACCCAGTACTTC; CDR3aa: CASSQDRRGGVETQYF
v_gene: TRBV4-3; d_gene: .; abundance: once; j_gene: TRBJ1-4; CDR3nt: TGCGCCAGCAGCCACGGTACAGGGACTAATGAAAAACTGTTTTTT; CDR3aa: CASSHGTGTNEKLFF
v_gene: TRBV27; d_gene: TRBD1; abundance: .; j_gene: TRBJ1-2; CDR3nt: TGTGCCAGCAGTTTAAATGGAGACAGGGGGGGCGGCTACACCTTC; CDR3aa: CASSLNGDRGGGYTF
v_gene: TRBV7-2; d_gene: .; abundance: .; j_gene: TRBJ2-7; CDR3nt: TGTGCCAGCAGCCCGGGGCAGGGGCTCTCCTACGAGCAGTACTTC; CDR3aa: CASSPGQGLSYEQYF
v_gene: TRBV6-1; d_gene: .; abundance: .; j_gene: TRBJ2-5; CDR3nt: TGTGCCAGCAGTCTAGGCCAGGGTAGACGGGAGACCCAGTACTTC; CDR3aa: CASSLGQGRRETQYF
v_gene: TRBV19; d_gene: TRBD1; abundance: .; j_gene: TRBJ1-1; CDR3nt: TGTGCCAGTAGCCCCAATCAACAGGGGGTGGCTTTCTTT; CDR3aa: CASSPNQQGVAFF
v_gene: TRBV5-8; d_gene: .; abundance: .; j_gene: TRBJ2-7; CDR3nt: TGTGCCAGCAGCTCCCTCTTGCCCACTACTCACTACGAGCAGTACTTC; CDR3aa: CASSSLLPTTHYEQYF
v_gene: TRBV18; d_gene: TRBD1; abundance: .; j_gene: TRBJ1-1; CDR3nt: TGTGCCAGCTCATCCACAGGGGTTGACACTGAAGCTTTCTTT; CDR3aa: CASSSTGVDTEAFF
v_gene: TRBV6-1; d_gene: .; abundance: .; j_gene: TRBJ2-7; CDR3nt: TGTGCCAGCAGTGAAATCTGGGACACCAATTCCTACGAGCAGTACTTC; CDR3aa: CASSEIWDTNSYEQYF
v_gene: TRBV19; d_gene: .; abundance: .; j_gene: TRBJ2-5; CDR3nt: TGTGCCAGTAGGGGAATCAACAGGGAACAAGAGACCCAGTACTTC; CDR3aa: CASRGINREQETQYF
v_gene: TRBV7-2; d_gene: TRBD1; abundance: .; j_gene: TRBJ1-5; CDR3nt: TGTGCCAGCAGCGCCCAGGGGACAGATCAGCCCCAGCATTTT; CDR3aa: CASSAQGTDQPQHF
v_gene: TRBV5-4; d_gene: .; abundance: .; j_gene: TRBJ1-1; CDR3nt: TGTGCCAGCAGCTTGGGCGGTCGCAGGGCCACTGAAGCTTTCTTT; CDR3aa: CASSLGGRRATEAFF
v_gene: TRBV6-6; d_gene: .; abundance: .; j_gene: TRBJ2-5; CDR3nt: TGTGCCAGCAGTTACTCTAAACTAAGGCGCCAAGAGACCCAGTACTTC; CDR3aa: CASSYSKLRRQETQYF
v_gene: TRBV4-1; d_gene: .; abundance: .; j_gene: TRBJ1-5; CDR3nt: TGCGCCAGCAGCCCCAACGGGAGGGGAGGACAGCCCCAGCATTTT; CDR3aa: CASSPNGRGGQPQHF
v_gene: TRBV7-2; d_gene: TRBD1; abundance: .; j_gene: TRBJ1-2; CDR3nt: TGTGCCAGCAGCTTAGAGCTAGGGGGCCTTGGCTACACCTTC; CDR3aa: CASSLELGGLGYTF
v_gene: TRBV11-2; d_gene: TRBD1; abundance: .; j_gene: TRBJ1-2; CDR3nt: TGTGCCAGCAGCTTAGATCTCGGGACAGGGTATGGCTACACCTTC; CDR3aa: CASSLDLGTGYGYTF
v_gene: TRBV4-1; d_gene: TRBD2; abundance: .; j_gene: TRBJ2-3; CDR3nt: TGCGCCAGCAGCCAAGAGAGCGGGGGTAGCACAGATACGCAGTATTTT; CDR3aa: CASSQESGGSTDTQYF
v_gene: TRBV30; d_gene: TRBD1; abundance: .; j_gene: TRBJ2-4; CDR3nt: TGTGCCTTAGAAAGACCCGACAGGGTCAAAAACATTCAGTACTTC; CDR3aa: CALERPDRVKNIQYF
v_gene: TRBV6-5; d_gene: .; abundance: .; j_gene: TRBJ2-7; CDR3nt: TGTGCCAGCAGTTACTGGCGGGGGCCCTACGAGCAGTACTTC; CDR3aa: CASSYWRGPYEQYF
v_gene: TRBV27; d_gene: .; abundance: .; j_gene: TRBJ1-4; CDR3nt: TGTGCCAGCAGTTCGAATGGACACCTTCGAGGAGAAAAACTGTTTTTT; CDR3aa: CASSSNGHLRGEKLFF
v_gene: TRBV19; d_gene: .; abundance: .; j_gene: TRBJ2-5; CDR3nt: TGTGCCAGTAGTATAGGGTCCAGGGTCGGGGAGACCCAGTACTTC; CDR3aa: CASSIGSRVGETQYF
v_gene: TRBV7-2; d_gene: TRBD1; abundance: .; j_gene: TRBJ1-1; CDR3nt: TGTGCCAGCAGCTACAGGGGATGGACTGAAGCTTTCTTT; CDR3aa: CASSYRGWTEAFF
v_gene: TRBV5-4; d_gene: TRBD1; abundance: .; j_gene: TRBJ2-1; CDR3nt: TGTGCCAGCAGCTTGACGGGACAGGGAAGAGCCAATGAGCAGTTCTTC; CDR3aa: CASSLTGQGRANEQFF
v_gene: TRBV19; d_gene: TRBD1; abundance: .; j_gene: TRBJ2-7; CDR3nt: TGTGCCAGTAGTATAACAGGGGGCCGAAACTACGAGCAGTACTTC; CDR3aa: CASSITGGRNYEQYF
v_gene: TRBV10-2; d_gene: .; abundance: .; j_gene: TRBJ2-7; CDR3nt: TGCGCCAGCAGATCTTTCTACGAGCAGTACTTC; CDR3aa: CASRSFYEQYF
v_gene: TRBV5-1; d_gene: TRBD2; abundance: .; j_gene: TRBJ2-1; CDR3nt: TGCGCCAGCAGCCCTACCCCCGGGACTAGCGGACTCTTTGGGCAGTTCTTC; CDR3aa: CASSPTPGTSGLFGQFF
v_gene: TRBV5-3; d_gene: TRBD2; abundance: .; j_gene: TRBJ2-6; CDR3nt: TGTGCCAGAAGCTTGGCCTTCGGGGGGGCCCCCGGGGCCAACGTCCTGACTTTC; CDR3aa: CARSLAFGGAPGANVLTF
v_gene: TRBV11-2; d_gene: .; abundance: .; j_gene: TRBJ1-1; CDR3nt: TGTGCCAGCAGCTTAGTAGCAGGCGGGGTCGGTATGAACACTGAAGCTTTCTTT; CDR3aa: CASSLVAGGVGMNTEAFF
v_gene: TRBV5-4; d_gene: .; abundance: .; j_gene: TRBJ2-5; CDR3nt: TGTGCCAGCAGCCCGACAGGCAGGGAAGAGACCCAGTACTTC; CDR3aa: CASSPTGREETQYF
v_gene: TRBV19; d_gene: .; abundance: .; j_gene: TRBJ1-4; CDR3nt: TGTGCCAGTAGTGCAGGGAACAATGAAAAACTGTTTTTT; CDR3aa: CASSAGNNEKLFF
v_gene: TRBV27; d_gene: TRBD2; abundance: .; j_gene: TRBJ2-5; CDR3nt: TGTGCCAGCAGCCCCGGGGGGGCAGGAGAGACCCAGTACTTC; CDR3aa: CASSPGGAGETQYF
v_gene: TRBV6-5; d_gene: .; abundance: few; j_gene: TRBJ1-1; CDR3nt: TGTGCCAGCAGTTACTTTAGACAGCTGAACACTGAAGCTTTCTTT; CDR3aa: CASSYFRQLNTEAFF
v_gene: TRBV4-1; d_gene: .; abundance: .; j_gene: TRBJ1-1; CDR3nt: TGCGCCAGCAGCCAAGATTTTGGGGGGGTGAACACTGAAGCTTTCTTT; CDR3aa: CASSQDFGGVNTEAFF
v_gene: TRBV30; d_gene: TRBD1; abundance: .; j_gene: TRBJ2-2; CDR3nt: TGTGCCTGGAGTGTCGGGACAGGGGTTATTGCCGGGGAGCTGTTTTTT; CDR3aa: CAWSVGTGVIAGELFF
v_gene: TRBV4-1; d_gene: .; abundance: many; j_gene: TRBJ1-3; CDR3nt: TGCGCCAGCAGCCAAGGATCGGAGCGAACTGGAAACACCATATATTTT; CDR3aa: CASSQGSERTGNTIYF
v_gene: TRBV5-1; d_gene: .; abundance: .; j_gene: TRBJ1-1; CDR3nt: TGCGCCAGCAGCTTCACAGAGAACACTGAAGCTTTCTTT; CDR3aa: CASSFTENTEAFF
v_gene: TRBV5-6; d_gene: .; abundance: .; j_gene: TRBJ1-3; CDR3nt: TGTGCCAGCAGCGTCAGGAGGACGGGGGTGGACACCATATATTTT; CDR3aa: CASSVRRTGVDTIYF
v_gene: TRBV7-8; d_gene: TRBD1; abundance: .; j_gene: TRBJ2-1; CDR3nt: TGTGCCAGCAGCTCGCAACAGGGGGAACAATACAATGAGCAGTTCTTC; CDR3aa: CASSSQQGEQYNEQFF
v_gene: TRBV11-2; d_gene: TRBD1; abundance: .; j_gene: TRBJ2-3; CDR3nt: TGTGCCAGCAGGGAGACAGGGGGCACAGATACGCAGTATTTT; CDR3aa: CASRETGGTDTQYF
v_gene: TRBV19; d_gene: .; abundance: .; j_gene: TRBJ2-5; CDR3nt: TGTGCCAGTAGTATAAGGGGGGGTGGAGAGACCCAGTACTTC; CDR3aa: CASSIRGGGETQYF
v_gene: TRBV4-2; d_gene: .; abundance: .; j_gene: TRBJ1-2; CDR3nt: TGTGCCAGCAGCCAGACAGGATTCGCCTATGGCTACACCTTC; CDR3aa: CASSQTGFAYGYTF
v_gene: TRBV4-2; d_gene: .; abundance: .; j_gene: TRBJ1-4; CDR3nt: TGTGCCAGCAGCCAAGAAGAGGAGGTGGACGGCGAAAAACTGTTTTTT; CDR3aa: CASSQEEEVDGEKLFF
v_gene: TRBV7-2; d_gene: TRBD1; abundance: once; j_gene: TRBJ2-7; CDR3nt: TGTGCCAGCAGCCGTTCCGTCGGATCGGGACAGGGCCCCTACGAGCAGTACTTC; CDR3aa: CASSRSVGSGQGPYEQYF
v_gene: TRBV5-4; d_gene: .; abundance: .; j_gene: TRBJ1-1; CDR3nt: TGTGCCAGCCCCTTTGGGGGGGGGCTCTTTTGGGCTTTCTTT; CDR3aa: CASPFGGGLFWAFF
v_gene: TRBV6-5; d_gene: .; abundance: .; j_gene: TRBJ2-3; CDR3nt: TGTGCCAGCAGTCAGACAGGCCCCTGGGGAGATACGCAGTATTTT; CDR3aa: CASSQTGPWGDTQYF
v_gene: TRBV15; d_gene: .; abundance: .; j_gene: TRBJ1-5; CDR3nt: TGTGCCACCAGCAGATCAGGGGAAGGAGGTCAGCCCCAGCATTTT; CDR3aa: CATSRSGEGGQPQHF
v_gene: TRBV6-5; d_gene: TRBD1; abundance: .; j_gene: TRBJ2-7; CDR3nt: TGTGCCAGCAGTAGGCCACTCGAGGGGGCCCGGCAGTACTTC; CDR3aa: CASSRPLEGARQYF
v_gene: TRBV30; d_gene: .; abundance: .; j_gene: TRBJ1-2; CDR3nt: TGTGCCTGGAGTGCCAATGCGTGGGGCTACACCTTC; CDR3aa: CAWSANAWGYTF
v_gene: TRBV7-8; d_gene: TRBD1; abundance: once; j_gene: TRBJ1-5; CDR3nt: TGTGCCAGCAGCGGAAACACAGGGGGTCAGCCCCAGCATTTT; CDR3aa: CASSGNTGGQPQHF
v_gene: TRBV13; d_gene: TRBD2; abundance: .; j_gene: TRBJ2-1; CDR3nt: TGTGCCAGCAGCGGGACTAGCCCCAATGAGCAGTTCTTC; CDR3aa: CASSGTSPNEQFF
v_gene: TRBV5-8; d_gene: .; abundance: .; j_gene: TRBJ2-2; CDR3nt: TGTGCCAGCAGCTTGTATGCCGGGGAGCTGTTTTTT; CDR3aa: CASSLYAGELFF
v_gene: TRBV5-1; d_gene: .; abundance: .; j_gene: TRBJ2-7; CDR3nt: TGCGCCAGCAGCTTGGTAGGGGCGCCGGGCGAGCAGTACTTC; CDR3aa: CASSLVGAPGEQYF
v_gene: TRBV6-6; d_gene: .; abundance: .; j_gene: TRBJ1-5; CDR3nt: TGTGCCAGCAGTTACTCTGGAACAGCTCAGCCCCAGCATTTT; CDR3aa: CASSYSGTAQPQHF
v_gene: TRBV7-9; d_gene: .; abundance: .; j_gene: TRBJ2-1; CDR3nt: TGTGCCAGCGACTGGGTATCCTACAATGAGCAGTTCTTC; CDR3aa: CASDWVSYNEQFF
v_gene: TRBV5-1; d_gene: TRBD1; abundance: .; j_gene: TRBJ2-3; CDR3nt: TGCGCCAGCAGCTTGGGGACAGGGGGAAGGGATACGCAGTATTTT; CDR3aa: CASSLGTGGRDTQYF
v_gene: TRBV5-1; d_gene: TRBD2; abundance: .; j_gene: TRBJ2-1; CDR3nt: TGCGCCAGCAGCAGGAATAGCGGGGGGGCGGGCAATGAGCAGTTCTTC; CDR3aa: CASSRNSGGAGNEQFF
v_gene: TRBV5-1; d_gene: TRBD1; abundance: .; j_gene: TRBJ2-5; CDR3nt: TGCGCCAGCAGCTTTAGTCCGACAGGGGGCAATGGGGAGACCCAGTACTTC; CDR3aa: CASSFSPTGGNGETQYF
v_gene: TRBV14; d_gene: .; abundance: .; j_gene: TRBJ2-3; CDR3nt: TGTGCCAGCAGCCCTCTACTTGACACAGATACGCAGTATTTT; CDR3aa: CASSPLLDTDTQYF